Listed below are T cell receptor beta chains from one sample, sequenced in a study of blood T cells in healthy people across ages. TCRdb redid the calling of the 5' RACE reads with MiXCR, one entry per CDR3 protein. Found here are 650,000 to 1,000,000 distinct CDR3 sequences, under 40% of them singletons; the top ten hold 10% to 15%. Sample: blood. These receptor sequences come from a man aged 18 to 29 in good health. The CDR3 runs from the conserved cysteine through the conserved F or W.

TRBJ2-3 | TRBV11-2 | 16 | CASSPRTSGTTDTQYF
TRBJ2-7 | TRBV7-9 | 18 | CASSQDWGEWPANYEQYF
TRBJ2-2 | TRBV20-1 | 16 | CSASMSSGLNTGELFF
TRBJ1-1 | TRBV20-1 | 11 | CSARDMGEAFF
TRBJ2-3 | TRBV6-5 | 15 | CASRPSLGTTDTQYF
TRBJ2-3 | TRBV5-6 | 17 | CASSLVTVGGPTDTQYF
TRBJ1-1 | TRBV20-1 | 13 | CSARGEGNTEAFF
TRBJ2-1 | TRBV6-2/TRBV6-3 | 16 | CASTKYIGGSYNEQFF
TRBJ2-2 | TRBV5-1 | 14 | CASSLADTTGELFF
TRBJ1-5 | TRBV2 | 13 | CASSGSGNQPQHF
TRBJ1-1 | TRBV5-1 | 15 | CASSLDGALNTEAFF
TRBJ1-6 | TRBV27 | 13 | CASAPGPGSPLHF
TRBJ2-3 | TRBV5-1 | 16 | CASRPLGREGADTQYF
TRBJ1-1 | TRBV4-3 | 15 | CASSQDSGAGELAFF
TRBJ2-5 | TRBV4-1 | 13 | CASSSLLRETQYF
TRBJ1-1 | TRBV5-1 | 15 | CASSLSNRANTEAFF
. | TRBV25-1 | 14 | CASRGRGGDYEQYF
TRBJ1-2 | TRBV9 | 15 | CASSPNDGANYGYTF
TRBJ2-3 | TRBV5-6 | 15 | CASSLARVWGDTQYF
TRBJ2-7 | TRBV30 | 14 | CAWSPGGHSDEQYF
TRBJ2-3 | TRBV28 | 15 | CAHASQGLRADTQYF
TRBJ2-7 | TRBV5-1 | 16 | CASSLGAGATSYEQYF
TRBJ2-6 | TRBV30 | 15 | CAWSVGGSGANVLTF
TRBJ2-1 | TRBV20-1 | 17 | CSARGVGTSDQYNEQFF
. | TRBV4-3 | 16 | CASSQERGQGWYEQYF
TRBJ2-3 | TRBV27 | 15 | CASSLRDRGGDTQYF
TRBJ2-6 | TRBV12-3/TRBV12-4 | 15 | CASSTGRPGANVLTF
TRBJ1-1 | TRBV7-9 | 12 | CASSIYTGVAFF
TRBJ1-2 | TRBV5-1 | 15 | CASSLEPQGWDGYTF
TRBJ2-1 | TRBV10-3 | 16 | CAISEPDVTVGDEQFF
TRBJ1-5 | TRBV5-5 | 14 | CASSLGQLNQPQHF
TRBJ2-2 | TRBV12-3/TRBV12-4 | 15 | CASSSGPQNTGELFF
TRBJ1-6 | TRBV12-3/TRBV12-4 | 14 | CASSLVSYNSPLHF
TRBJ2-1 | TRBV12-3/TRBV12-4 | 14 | CASSFGLGSNEQFF
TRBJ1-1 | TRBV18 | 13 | CASSAEENTEAFF
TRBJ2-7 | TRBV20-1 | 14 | CSAEEREASYEQYF
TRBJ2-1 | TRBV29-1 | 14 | CSVEQAGTYNEQFF
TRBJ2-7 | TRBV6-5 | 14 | CASSSPIRSYEQYF
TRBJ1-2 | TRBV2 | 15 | CASSAYRASNYGYTF
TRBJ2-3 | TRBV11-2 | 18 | CASSSAGDRGHTRDTQYF
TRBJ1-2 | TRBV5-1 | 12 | CASSQGAKGYTF
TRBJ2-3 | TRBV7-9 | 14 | CASSYRDPTDTQYF